This T cell receptor beta chain was sequenced for a study of blood T cell dynamics during melanoma immunotherapy. This clone showed up just once. Each bulk PBMC sample had approximately 350 ng DNA loaded. Sequencing was performed with immunoSEQ multiplex PCR; in TCRdb, only in-frame clones are kept and a portion is missing. The sample shows some 15,000 clones, 90% to 95% of them seen only once. Per germline, CDR1 SQVTM and CDR2 ANQGSEA. This CDR3 is 12 amino acids long. V lost 4 bases to trimming and J lost 1 base, with 8 bases between them. Described time point: pre-treatment baseline. V gene TRBV29-1 combines with J gene TRBJ2-7; D is undetermined. The receptor comes from a human donor with melanoma. The sample here was blood, taken from a patient treated with checkpoint blockade. DNA for the CDR3: TGCAGCGTTGCCTCAGATTCCTACGAGCAGTACTTC. Amino acid sequence: CSVASDSYEQYF.